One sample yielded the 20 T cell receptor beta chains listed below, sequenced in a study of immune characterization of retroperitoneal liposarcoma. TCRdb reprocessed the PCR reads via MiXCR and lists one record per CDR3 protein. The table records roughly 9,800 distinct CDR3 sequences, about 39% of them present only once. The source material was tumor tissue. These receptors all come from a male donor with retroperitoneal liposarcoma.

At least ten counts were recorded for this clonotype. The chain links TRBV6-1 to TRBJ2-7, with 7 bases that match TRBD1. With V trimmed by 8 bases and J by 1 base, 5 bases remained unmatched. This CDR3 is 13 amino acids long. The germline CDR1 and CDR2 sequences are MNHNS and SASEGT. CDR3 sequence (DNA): TGTGCCAGCCAACGGGGACAGTCCTACGAGCAGTACTTC. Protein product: CASQRGQSYEQYF.

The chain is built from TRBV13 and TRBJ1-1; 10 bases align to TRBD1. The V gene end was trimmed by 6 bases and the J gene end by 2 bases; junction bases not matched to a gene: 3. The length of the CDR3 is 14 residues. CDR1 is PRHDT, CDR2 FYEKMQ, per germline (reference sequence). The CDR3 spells CASRTGGANTEAFF. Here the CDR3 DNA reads TGTGCCAGCAGGACAGGGGGCGCCAACACTGAAGCTTTCTTT.

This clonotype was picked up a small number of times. CDR3 DNA sequence: TGTGCCAGCAGTGGGAGGTCTATTGGACTAGCGGAACCCTACAATGAGCAGTTCTTC. It is translated as CASSGRSIGLAEPYNEQFF. The chain recombines TRBV6-1 with TRBJ2-1; 10 bases align to TRBD2. Germline-derived CDR1 and CDR2 are MNHNS and SASEGT. This CDR3 is built from 19 residues. With V trimmed by 4 bases and J by 2 bases, 14 bases remained unmatched.

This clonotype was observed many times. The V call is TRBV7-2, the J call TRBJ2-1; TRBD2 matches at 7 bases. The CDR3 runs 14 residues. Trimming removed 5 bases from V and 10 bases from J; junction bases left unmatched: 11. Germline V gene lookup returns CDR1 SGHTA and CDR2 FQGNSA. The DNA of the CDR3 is TGTGCCAGCAGCAGACGCGGGAGTTCCTACGAGCAGTTCTTC. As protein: CASSRRGSSYEQFF.

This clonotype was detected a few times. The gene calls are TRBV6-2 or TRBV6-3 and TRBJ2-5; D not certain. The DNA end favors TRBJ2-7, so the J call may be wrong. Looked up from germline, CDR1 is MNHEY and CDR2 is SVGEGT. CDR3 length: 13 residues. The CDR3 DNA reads TGTGCCAGTTACACCGGACGGTCCTACGAGCAGTACTTC. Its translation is CASYTGRSYEQYF.

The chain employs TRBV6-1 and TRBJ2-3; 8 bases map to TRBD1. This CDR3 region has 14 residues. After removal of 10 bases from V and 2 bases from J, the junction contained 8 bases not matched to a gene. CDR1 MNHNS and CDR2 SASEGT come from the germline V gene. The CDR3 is CATSGTGHTDTQYF. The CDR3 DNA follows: TGTGCCACCTCCGGGACAGGCCACACAGATACGCAGTATTTT.

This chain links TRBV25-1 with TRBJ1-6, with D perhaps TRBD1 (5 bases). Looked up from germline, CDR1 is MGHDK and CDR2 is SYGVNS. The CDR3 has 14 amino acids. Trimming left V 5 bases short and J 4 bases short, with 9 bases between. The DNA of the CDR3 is TGTGCCAGCAGTCGCAGGGCTTATAATTCACCCCTCCACTTT. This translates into CASSRRAYNSPLHF.

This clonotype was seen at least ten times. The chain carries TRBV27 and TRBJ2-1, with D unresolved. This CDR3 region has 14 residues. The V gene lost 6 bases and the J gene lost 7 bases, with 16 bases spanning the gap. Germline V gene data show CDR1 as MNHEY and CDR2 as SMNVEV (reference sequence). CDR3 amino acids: CASSVQRNRNEQFF. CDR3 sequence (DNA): TGTGCCAGCAGCGTGCAAAGGAATCGGAATGAGCAGTTCTTC.

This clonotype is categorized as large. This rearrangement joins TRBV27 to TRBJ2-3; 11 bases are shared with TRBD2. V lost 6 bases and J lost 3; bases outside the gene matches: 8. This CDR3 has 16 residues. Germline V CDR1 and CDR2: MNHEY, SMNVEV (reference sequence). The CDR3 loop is CASRRGSGRVTDTQYF. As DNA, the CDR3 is TGTGCCAGCAGGAGGGGTAGCGGGAGGGTTACAGATACGCAGTATTTT.

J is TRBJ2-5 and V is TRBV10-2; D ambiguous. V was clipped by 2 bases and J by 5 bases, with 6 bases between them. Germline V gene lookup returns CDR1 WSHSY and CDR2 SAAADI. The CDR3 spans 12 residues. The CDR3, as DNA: TGCGCCAGCAGTGAGGTACCTGAGACCCAGTACTTC. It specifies CASSEVPETQYF.

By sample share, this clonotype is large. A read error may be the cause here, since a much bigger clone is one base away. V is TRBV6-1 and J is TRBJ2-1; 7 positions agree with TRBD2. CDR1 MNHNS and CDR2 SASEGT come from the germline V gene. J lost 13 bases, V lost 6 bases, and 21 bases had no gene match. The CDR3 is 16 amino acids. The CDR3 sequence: CASSEPSGEGEETQFF. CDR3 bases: TGTGCCAGCAGCGAGCCTTCGGGGGAGGGAGAAGAGACCCAGTTCTTC.

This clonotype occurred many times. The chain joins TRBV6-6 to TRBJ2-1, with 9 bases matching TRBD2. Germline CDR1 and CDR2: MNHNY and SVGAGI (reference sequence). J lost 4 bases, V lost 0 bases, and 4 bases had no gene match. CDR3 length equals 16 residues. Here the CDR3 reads CASSYSPTSGYNEQFF. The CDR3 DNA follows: TGTGCCAGCAGTTACTCGCCGACTAGCGGTTACAATGAGCAGTTCTTC.

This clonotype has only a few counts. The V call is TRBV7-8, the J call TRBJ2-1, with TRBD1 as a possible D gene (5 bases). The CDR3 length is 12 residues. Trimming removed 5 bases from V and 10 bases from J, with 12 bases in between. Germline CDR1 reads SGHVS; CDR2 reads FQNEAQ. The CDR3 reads CASSQSRVEQFF. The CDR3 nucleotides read TGTGCCAGCAGCCAGAGCAGGGTGGAGCAGTTCTTC. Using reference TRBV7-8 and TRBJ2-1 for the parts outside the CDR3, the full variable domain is GAGVSQSPRYKVAKRGQDVALRCDPISGHVSLFWYQQALGQGPEFLTYFQNEAQLDKSGLPSDRFFAERPEGSVSTLKIQRTQQEDSAVYLCASSQSRVEQFFGPGTRLTVL.

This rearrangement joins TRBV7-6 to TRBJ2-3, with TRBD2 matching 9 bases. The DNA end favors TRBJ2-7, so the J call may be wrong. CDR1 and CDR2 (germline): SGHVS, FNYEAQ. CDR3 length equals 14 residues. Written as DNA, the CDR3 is TGTGCCAGCAATATGGCGGGAGGGCAAATGACGCAGTACTTC. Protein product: CASNMAGGQMTQYF.

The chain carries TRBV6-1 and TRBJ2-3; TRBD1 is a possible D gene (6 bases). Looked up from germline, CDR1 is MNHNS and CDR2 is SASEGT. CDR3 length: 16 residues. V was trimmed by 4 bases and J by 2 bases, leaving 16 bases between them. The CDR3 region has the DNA TGTGCCAGCAGTGTCCCCAGTCAGGGGTTCACAGATACGCAGTATTTT. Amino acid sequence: CASSVPSQGFTDTQYF.

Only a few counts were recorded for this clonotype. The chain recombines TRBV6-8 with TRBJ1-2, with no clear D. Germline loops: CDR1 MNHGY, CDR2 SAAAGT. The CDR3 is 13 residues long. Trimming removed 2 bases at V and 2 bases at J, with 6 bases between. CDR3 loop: CASSYLQNYGYTF. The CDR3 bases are TGTGCCAGCAGTTACCTACAGAACTATGGCTACACCTTC.

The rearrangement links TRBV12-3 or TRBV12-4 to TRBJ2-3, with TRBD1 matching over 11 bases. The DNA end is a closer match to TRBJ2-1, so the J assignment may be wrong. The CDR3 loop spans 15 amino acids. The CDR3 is CASSFGQGAGNEQFF. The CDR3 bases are TGTGCCAGCAGTTTCGGACAGGGGGCGGGCAATGAGCAGTTCTTC.

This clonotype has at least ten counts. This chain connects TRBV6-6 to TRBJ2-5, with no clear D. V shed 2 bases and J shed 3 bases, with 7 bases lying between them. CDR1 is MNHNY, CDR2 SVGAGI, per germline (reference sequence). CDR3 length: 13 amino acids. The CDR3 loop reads CASSYGPEETQYF. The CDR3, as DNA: TGTGCCAGCAGTTACGGGCCTGAAGAGACCCAGTACTTC.

The CDR3 sequence: CASSRKQGAEAFF. CDR3 DNA sequence: TGTGCCAGCAGCAGAAAACAGGGTGCTGAAGCTTTCTTT. The chain couples TRBV11-2 to TRBJ1-1; D perhaps matches TRBD1 (6 bases). Per the germline V gene, CDR1 is SGHAT and CDR2 is FQNNGV. The V end was cut by 5 bases, the J end by 6 bases, with 13 bases between. This CDR3 spans 13 amino acids.

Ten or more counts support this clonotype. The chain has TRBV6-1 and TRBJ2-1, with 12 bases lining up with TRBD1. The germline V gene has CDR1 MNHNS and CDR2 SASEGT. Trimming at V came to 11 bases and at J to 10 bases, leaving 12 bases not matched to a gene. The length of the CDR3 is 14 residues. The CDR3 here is CASLGTGGGYEQFF. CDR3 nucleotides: TGTGCCTCGCTCGGGACAGGGGGCGGGTACGAGCAGTTCTTC.